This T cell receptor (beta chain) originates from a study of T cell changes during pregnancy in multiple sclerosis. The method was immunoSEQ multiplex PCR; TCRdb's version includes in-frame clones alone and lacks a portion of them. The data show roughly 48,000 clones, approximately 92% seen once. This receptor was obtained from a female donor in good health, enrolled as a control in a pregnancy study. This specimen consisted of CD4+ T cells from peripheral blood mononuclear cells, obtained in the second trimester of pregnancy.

CDR3 sequence: CASSQGERHLPTDTQYF. The CDR3 DNA sequence: TGTGCCAGCAGCCAAGGGGAGCGGCATTTACCCACAGATACGCAGTATTTT. The genes are TRBV4-2 and TRBJ2-3, with D possibly being TRBD2 (5 bases). The ends were cut back, 1 base at V and 2 bases at J, with 16 bases in the middle. The length of the CDR3 is 17 residues. The germline V gene encodes CDR1 LGHNA and CDR2 YNFKEQ.